This T cell receptor beta chain was recovered during a study of T-cell memory formation after mild COVID-19. On the study more broadly: The study found TCR clusters largely donor specific.

The study, taken as a whole, reports: Pre-infection memory held some responding clones, suggesting pre-existing cross-reactive T cells responded.

Sample barcodes and UMIs were carried by the TCR alpha and TCR beta cDNA libraries that 5'RACE generated with constant-segment primers. Each CDR3 protein gets one entry after TCRdb re-called the 5' RACE reads with MiXCR. This sample yields over 350,000 distinct CDR3 sequences, of which less than 25% are seen a single time; roughly 8.9% belongs to the top ten. Notes on this clonotype: Its antigen is not known.

The TCR was taken from an adult woman who had mild COVID-19 (a few samples of this study predate the infection). Cell type and time point are not known. What was sequenced was PBMCs or a T cell subset sorted from them (not recorded which).

This CDR3 reads CASSLSGQGAVYGYTF. CDR3 bases: TGTGCCAGCAGTTTATCGGGACAGGGGGCTGTCTATGGCTACACCTTC. V gene TRBV27 combines with J gene TRBJ1-2; 12 nucleotides match TRBD1. Germline V gene data show CDR1 as MNHEY and CDR2 as SMNVEV (reference sequence). With 0 bases clipped from V and 4 bases from J, the junction kept 3 bases outside the gene matches. The CDR3 has 16 residues.